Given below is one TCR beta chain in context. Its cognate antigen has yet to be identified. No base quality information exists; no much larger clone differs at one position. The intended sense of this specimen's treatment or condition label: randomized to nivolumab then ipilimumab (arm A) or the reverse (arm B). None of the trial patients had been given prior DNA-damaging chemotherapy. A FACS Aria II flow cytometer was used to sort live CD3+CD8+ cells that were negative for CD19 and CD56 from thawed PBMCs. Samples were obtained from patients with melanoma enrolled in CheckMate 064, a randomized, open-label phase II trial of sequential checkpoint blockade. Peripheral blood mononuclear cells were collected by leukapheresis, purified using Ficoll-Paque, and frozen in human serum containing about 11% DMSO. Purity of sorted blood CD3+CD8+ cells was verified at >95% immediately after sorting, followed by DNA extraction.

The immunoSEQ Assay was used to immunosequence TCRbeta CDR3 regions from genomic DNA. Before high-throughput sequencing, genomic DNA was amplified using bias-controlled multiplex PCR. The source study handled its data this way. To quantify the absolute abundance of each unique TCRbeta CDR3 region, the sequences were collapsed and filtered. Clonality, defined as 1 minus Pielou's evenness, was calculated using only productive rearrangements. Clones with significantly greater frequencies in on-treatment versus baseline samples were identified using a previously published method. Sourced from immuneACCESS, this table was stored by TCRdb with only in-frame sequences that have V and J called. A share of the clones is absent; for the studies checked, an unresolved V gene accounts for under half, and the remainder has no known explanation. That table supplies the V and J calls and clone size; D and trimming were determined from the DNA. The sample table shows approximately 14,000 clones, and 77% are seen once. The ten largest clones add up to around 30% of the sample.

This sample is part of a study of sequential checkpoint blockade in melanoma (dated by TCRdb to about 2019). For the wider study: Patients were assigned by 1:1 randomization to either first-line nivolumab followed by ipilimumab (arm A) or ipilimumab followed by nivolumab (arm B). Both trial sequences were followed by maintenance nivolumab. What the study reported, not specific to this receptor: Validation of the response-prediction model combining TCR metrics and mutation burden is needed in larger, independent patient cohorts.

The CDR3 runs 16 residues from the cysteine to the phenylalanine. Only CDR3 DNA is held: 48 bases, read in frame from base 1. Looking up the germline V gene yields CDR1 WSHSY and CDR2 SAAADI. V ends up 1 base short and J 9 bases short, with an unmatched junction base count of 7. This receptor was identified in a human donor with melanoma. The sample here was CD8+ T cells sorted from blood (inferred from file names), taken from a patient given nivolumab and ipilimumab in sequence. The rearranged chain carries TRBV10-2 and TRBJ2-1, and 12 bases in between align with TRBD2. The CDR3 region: CASSEFRLAGEFEQFF. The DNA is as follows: TGCGCCAGCAGTGAGTTTCGACTAGCGGGAGAATTTGAGCAGTTCTTC.